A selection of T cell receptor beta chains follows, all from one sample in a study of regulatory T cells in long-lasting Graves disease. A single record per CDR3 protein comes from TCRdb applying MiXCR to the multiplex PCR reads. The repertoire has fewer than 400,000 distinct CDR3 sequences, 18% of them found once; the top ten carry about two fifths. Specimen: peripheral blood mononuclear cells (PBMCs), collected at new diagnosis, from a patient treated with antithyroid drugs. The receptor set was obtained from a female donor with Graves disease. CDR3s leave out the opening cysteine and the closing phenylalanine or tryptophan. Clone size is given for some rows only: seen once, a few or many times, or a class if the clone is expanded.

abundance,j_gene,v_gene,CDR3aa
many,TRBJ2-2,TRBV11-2,ASSSRTGDTGELF
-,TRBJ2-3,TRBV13,ASTLGHRRGSTDTQY
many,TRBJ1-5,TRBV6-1,ASSIQGAPGNQPQH
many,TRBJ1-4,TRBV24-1,ATPGGANEKLF
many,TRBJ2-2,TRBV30,AWRRVANTGELF
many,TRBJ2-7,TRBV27,ASSSRVHSYYSYEQY
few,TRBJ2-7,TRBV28,ASSPSGRGASSYEQY
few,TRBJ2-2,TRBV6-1,ASSELAGVTGELF
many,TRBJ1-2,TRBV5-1,ASSLGQGSPYGYT
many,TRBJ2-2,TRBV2,ASSVRENTGELF